This T cell receptor (beta chain) emerged from a study of synovial regulatory T cells in juvenile arthritis. Overall study: Six or seven patients were on methotrexate and a few were untreated.

Points from the study as a whole: CDR3 overlap with synovial Tregs was higher for iaTregs than other blood Tregs.

Judged by frequency, this clone is medium-sized. Its antigen is unidentified. The protocol was immunoSEQ multiplex PCR, while the TCRdb copy is restricted to in-frame clones and leaves out a portion. This table holds 2,000 to 2,500 clones. Germline loops: CDR1 SGHRS, CDR2 YFSETQ. This CDR3 has 15 residues. The DNA is unrecorded. Each patient with active arthritis gave synovial fluid along with matched peripheral blood. Patients had median age around 11 years, range about 2.1-25. Synovial Tregs were as TSDR-demethylated as blood and healthy-donor Tregs. The sequence derives from a donor under 30 with juvenile idiopathic arthritis. The J gene is TRBJ2-1, the V gene TRBV5-1; TCRdb picks TRBD1, but there is no DNA to check that call. Source material: Treg cells from the synovium. CDR3 in amino acids: CASSPWVFQGDEQFF.